This T cell receptor beta chain was identified in a study of CXCR3-negative and CXCR3-positive naive CD8 T cells. For this clonotype: The antigen is undetermined.

The CDR3 sequence is 17 residues long. Looked up from germline, CDR1 is SGHVS and CDR2 is FQNEAQ. Whole-study results and caveats: The naive subsets expressed comparable surface CD5, and the authors inferred TCR strength from TRB CDR3 properties.

Each TRB cDNA library was prepared by 5' RACE (with UMI labels). TCRdb re-called the 5' RACE reads; one entry per CDR3 protein, DNA not given. In total, the table holds roughly 86,000 distinct CDR3 sequences. The sample was naive CXCR3- CD8+ T cells from blood. Subset described: CD45RO-CCR7+CD27+CD95- naive CD8+ T cells lacking CXCR3 (TNR3-). This receptor was identified in a human donor in good health. Some clones in this sample may be carry-over from other donors' samples. This sequence joins TRBV7-8 and TRBJ2-6; TCRdb names TRBD1, which stays unverified in the absence of DNA. The chain's CDR3 is CASLEYWGASGANVLTF.